These 3 T cell receptor beta chains were all obtained from the same sample, sequenced in a study of regulatory T cells in long-lasting Graves disease. According to the study, TCR beta libraries were built with iRepertoire HTBI primers and CDR3-region Arm-PCR. MiXCR, run by TCRdb on the multiplex PCR reads, gives a single entry per CDR3 protein. Among 700,000 or so distinct CDR3 sequences, 30% were seen once, and the ten largest hold under 55%. Time point: persistent/refractory GD, antithyroid drugs over 5 years with positive TRAb. Researchers made the TCR library from RNA that was extracted from PBMCs. The source material was peripheral blood mononuclear cells (PBMCs), sampled when the disease was refractory, from a patient treated with antithyroid drugs. These receptors were taken from a female donor with Graves disease.

The rearrangement links TRBV6-1 to TRBJ1-5; 7 bases fit TRBD1. The CDR3 is made up of 14 amino acids. Trimming took 4 bases from V and 3 from J; bases not matched to a gene: 3. The germline gives CDR1 MNHNS, CDR2 SASEGT. The CDR3 DNA is TGTGCCAGCAGTGCACAGGGGCCCAATCAGCCCCAGCATTTT. Translation: CASSAQGPNQPQHF.

This clonotype turned up a few times. CDR3 sequence reads: CASSWVGNQPQHF. CDR3 in DNA: TGTGCCAGTTCCTGGGTTGGAAACCAGCCCCAGCATTTT. V usage is TRBV6-2 or TRBV6-3 and J usage is TRBJ1-5; D is uncertain. Trimming left V 9 bases short and J 7 bases short, with 16 bases between. CDR1 and CDR2 (germline): MNHEY, SVGEGT. This CDR3 is built from 13 residues.

The chain combines TRBV3-1 with TRBJ1-1, with D possibly matching TRBD1 (6 bases). The V end lost 8 bases, the J end lost 3 bases, and 10 bases lay between the germline ends. Germline CDR1 and CDR2: LGHDT and YNNKEL (reference sequence). The CDR3 runs 12 residues. For the CDR3, the DNA is TGTGCCAGCGAAGCAGGGGACACTGAAGCTTTCTTT. Its translation: CASEAGDTEAFF.